This TCR beta chain was recorded in a study of blood T cell repertoires in COVID-19. Background on the study: Nucleic acid was either cDNA or gDNA, and it came from T cells, B-cell-depleted T cells, or PBMCs.

Per the original methods: Nucleated cell counts were estimated from reference gene primer amplification. Measured with immunoSEQ multiplex PCR; TCRdb has only the in-frame clones, and not every one. The V and J calls and clone size come from that table; D and trimming were worked out from the DNA. This sample has around 55,000 clones, with roughly 80% found just once. This clone was recorded once. Sequencing was carried out using peripheral blood. The TCR was taken from a human donor in a cohort sampled during active or convalescent COVID-19.

CDR3: CASSLEGLAVYEQYF. CDR3 DNA: TGTGCCAGCAGCTTAGAAGGACTAGCGGTCTACGAGCAGTACTTC. The chain links TRBV7-2 to TRBJ2-7; the match to TRBD2 covers 10 bases. J gave up 3 bases and V 1 base, and 3 bases lay outside the gene matches. The length of the CDR3 is 15 residues. Looked up from germline, CDR1 is SGHTA and CDR2 is FQGNSA. The full variable domain, completed using reference TRBV7-2 and TRBJ2-7, is GAGVSQSPSNKVTEKGKDVELRCDPISGHTALYWYRQSLGQGLEFLIYFQGNSAPDKSGLPSDRFSAERTGGSVSTLTIQRTQQEDSAVYLCASSLEGLAVYEQYFGPGTRLTVT.